These 20 T cell receptor beta chains came from one sample sequenced in a study of blood T cell repertoires in COVID-19. The protocol was immunoSEQ multiplex PCR, while the TCRdb copy is restricted to in-frame clones and leaves out a portion. The sample has 130,000 to 150,000 clones; about four fifths are singletons. The sample was peripheral blood. The receptors originated from a human donor with acute or convalescent COVID-19. The donor label of this sample is uncertain.

CDR3 sequence: CASSEGGQGTGELFF. In DNA, the CDR3 is TGTGCCAGCAGTGAAGGAGGACAGGGGACCGGGGAGCTGTTTTTT. This chain links TRBV6-1 with TRBJ2-2; 9 bases map to TRBD1. The V and J ends lost 1 base and 5 bases, in that order; junction bases with no gene match: 2. Germline V lookup: CDR1 MNHNS, CDR2 SASEGT. The length of the CDR3 is 15 residues.

In this sample, this clone turned up once. This chain uses TRBV6-5 with TRBJ2-3; perhaps TRBD2 as D (6 bases). The CDR3 loop spans 15 amino acids. Germline CDR1 is MNHEY and CDR2 is SVGAGI. V lost 0 bases and J lost 2, with 9 bases in between. The DNA for the CDR3 is TGTGCCAGCAGTTACTCAGGGCGGGACACAGATACGCAGTATTTT. Its translation is CASSYSGRDTDTQYF.

J is TRBJ2-1 and V is TRBV20-1; no reliable D call. Deletions cut 7 bases from V and 5 bases from J, with 9 bases between. Germline CDR1 is DFQATT and CDR2 is SNEGSKA (reference sequence). The CDR3 consists of 11 residues. The CDR3 bases are TGCAGTGTAGAGCTCCACAATGAGCAGTTCTTC. It yields the protein CSVELHNEQFF.

This chain connects TRBV15 to TRBJ1-1; no reliable D call. Trimming stripped 4 bases from V and 0 bases from J, with 6 bases between. Germline lookup yields CDR1 LNHNV and CDR2 YYDKDF (reference sequence). The CDR3 has 13 residues. The CDR3 nucleotides read TGTGCCACCAGCACAGACATGAACACTGAAGCTTTCTTT. Amino acid sequence: CATSTDMNTEAFF.

This clone has just a few counts. The chain joins TRBV7-9 to TRBJ1-5; D not resolved. From germline, CDR1 is SEHNR and CDR2 FQNEAQ (reference sequence). The CDR3 has 15 residues. Trimming cost V 5 bases and J 11 bases, with 22 bases left between them. CDR3 in amino acids: CASSPGGLETGTQHF. The CDR3, as DNA: TGTGCCAGCAGCCCCGGTGGGCTCGAAACGGGGACCCAGCATTTT.

V usage is TRBV4-2 and J usage is TRBJ1-5; TRBD1 matches 7 bases. CDR3 size: 16 residues. V dropped 0 bases and J dropped 4; count of bases not matched to a gene: 6. The germline V gene has CDR1 LGHNA and CDR2 YNFKEQ. Here the CDR3 DNA reads TGTGCCAGCAGCCAAGATCTGGGCAGGGGGAATCAGCCCCAGCATTTT. As protein: CASSQDLGRGNQPQHF.

The gene calls are TRBV18 and TRBJ2-4, with a possible D match to TRBD1 (5 bases). Trimming shortened V by 3 bases and J by 3 bases, and 12 bases separated the two germline ends. CDR1 and CDR2 from the germline V gene are KGHSH and LQKENI. This CDR3 region has 15 residues. The CDR3 DNA reads TGTGCCAGCTCACCTACGGTGACAGTCAAAAACATTCAGTACTTC. Translating gives CASSPTVTVKNIQYF.

This chain joins TRBV13 and TRBJ1-2; D is possibly TRBD1 (5 bases). The V and J ends lost 7 bases and 2 bases respectively, with 11 bases between them. Germline assignment: CDR1 PRHDT and CDR2 FYEKMQ (reference sequence). The CDR3 is 13 amino acids. CDR3 sequence reads: CASKRGGNYGYTF. Here the CDR3 DNA reads TGTGCCAGCAAAAGGGGAGGGAACTATGGCTACACCTTC.

Only one count was recorded for this clone. V is TRBV5-4 and J is TRBJ2-7; 10 bases are a match to TRBD1. The ends lost 4 bases at V and 5 bases at J; junction bases unmatched: 12. Germline loops: CDR1 SGHNT, CDR2 YYREEE (reference sequence). This CDR3 has 16 residues. The CDR3 loop reads CASSRPGTGVGHEQYF. Written as DNA, the CDR3 is TGTGCCAGCAGCCGACCTGGGACAGGGGTCGGCCACGAGCAGTACTTC.

This chain uses TRBV2 with TRBJ2-3; D possibly corresponds to TRBD2 (8 bases). The V end was cut by 6 bases, the J end by 2 bases, with 18 bases between. Germline V gives CDR1 SNHLY, CDR2 FYNNEI. The CDR3 contains 16 residues. CDR3 coding DNA: TGTGCCAGCAGGACAGGGCGGGGGGCCTACACAGATACGCAGTATTTT. Residues: CASRTGRGAYTDTQYF.

The chain links TRBV6-5 to TRBJ1-1, with 9 bases aligning to TRBD1. The CDR3 runs 15 residues. Germline CDR1 reads MNHEY; CDR2 reads SVGAGI. V lost 4 bases, J lost 5 bases, and 8 bases stayed unmatched. Here the CDR3 reads CASSSSGQGRTEAFF. The CDR3 DNA is TGTGCCAGCAGTTCCTCGGGACAGGGACGAACTGAAGCTTTCTTT.

This chain uses TRBV2 with TRBJ2-7; D perhaps matches TRBD2 (5 bases). Germline V lookup: CDR1 SNHLY, CDR2 FYNNEI. The CDR3 sequence is 16 residues long. Trimming cost V 2 bases and J 0 bases, with 14 bases left between them. The chain's CDR3 is CASSEFTDSRSYEQYF. In DNA form, the CDR3 reads TGTGCCAGCAGTGAATTTACGGACTCACGCTCCTACGAGCAGTACTTC.

The V call is TRBV19, the J call TRBJ2-7; 10 nucleotides line up with TRBD1. Unmatched junction bases numbered 6, after V lost 5 bases and J lost 5 bases. Germline CDR1 is LNHDA and CDR2 is SQIVND (reference sequence). The CDR3 consists of 14 residues. The chain's CDR3 is CASSPRQGADEQYF. CDR3 sequence (DNA): TGTGCCAGTAGTCCCCGACAGGGGGCAGACGAGCAGTACTTC.

This clone came up once. The chain uses TRBV7-9 and TRBJ1-1; a possible D gene is TRBD1 (6 bases). This CDR3 is 15 amino acids long. V dropped 4 bases and J dropped 1 base, with 13 bases sitting between them. The germline V gene encodes CDR1 SEHNR and CDR2 FQNEAQ (reference sequence). The DNA for the CDR3 is TGTGCCAGCAGCTCAGGGTGGACAGAGAACACTGAAGCTTTCTTT. Residues: CASSSGWTENTEAFF.

This chain's CDR3 is CAISGTGGSYEQYF. The CDR3 bases are TGTGCCATCAGTGGTACAGGGGGCTCGTACGAGCAGTACTTC. The chain carries TRBV10-3 and TRBJ2-7; 9 bases match TRBD1. The CDR3 consists of 14 residues. J gave up 4 bases and V 4 bases, and 5 bases lay outside the gene matches. Germline CDR1 ENHRY, CDR2 SYGVKD.

The gene calls are TRBV11-1 and TRBJ1-2; D gene unclear. Germline loops: CDR1 SGHAT, CDR2 FQDESV (reference sequence). The CDR3 sequence is 16 residues long. V lost 3 bases and J lost 0, with 14 bases in between. CDR3 in DNA: TGTGCCAGCAGCTTTTTCAGCACCGGAGCTAACTATGGCTACACCTTC. It yields the protein CASSFFSTGANYGYTF.

This clone was counted a few times. The V gene is TRBV19, the J gene TRBJ1-2, with 7 positions matching TRBD1. The germline CDR1 and CDR2 sequences are LNHDA and SQIVND (reference sequence). The ends lost 5 bases at V and 8 bases at J; junction bases unmatched: 11. This CDR3 has 14 amino acids. The CDR3 region has the DNA TGTGCCAGTAGTTCGCACAGGGGAGAGATGGGCTACACCTTC. Translation: CASSSHRGEMGYTF.

The CDR3 loop is CASSLGGWNSPLHF. The CDR3 nucleotides read TGTGCCAGCAGCCTCGGGGGTTGGAATTCACCCCTCCACTTT. This chain uses TRBV7-2 with TRBJ1-6; D is possibly TRBD1 (5 bases). Deletions cut 5 bases from V and 7 bases from J, with 12 bases between. The CDR3 extends over 14 amino acids. Looked up from germline, CDR1 is SGHTA and CDR2 is FQGNSA.

The rearrangement uses TRBV7-2 and TRBJ1-2; 7 bases map to TRBD1. This CDR3 has 15 residues. Germline V lookup: CDR1 SGHTA, CDR2 FQGNSA. V lost 5 bases to trimming and J lost 1 base; unmatched junction nucleotides: 7. In nucleotides, the CDR3 is TGTGCCAGCAGCATCGGACAGGCGTATAACTATGGCTACACCTTC. Protein product: CASSIGQAYNYGYTF.

This clone was seen more than once but under ten times. The chain is built from TRBV4-1 and TRBJ2-2; TRBD1 agrees at 8 bases. With 4 bases clipped from V and 1 base from J, the junction kept 8 bases outside the gene matches. Germline V lookup: CDR1 MGHRA, CDR2 YSYEKL. CDR3 length equals 17 residues. The CDR3 DNA follows: TGCGCCAGCAGCCTCCGGTCAGGGGGCGGGAACACCGGGGAGCTGTTTTTT. It specifies CASSLRSGGGNTGELFF.